This entry lists 11 T cell receptor beta chains sequenced from one sample in a study of T-cell memory formation after mild COVID-19. TCRdb redid the calling of the 5' RACE reads with MiXCR, one entry per CDR3 protein. The data show around 300,000 distinct CDR3 sequences, 15% to 20% seen once. Sequenced: PBMCs or a T cell subset sorted from them (not recorded which). All receptors come from a man aged 18 to 35 who had mild COVID-19 (a few samples of this study predate the infection). Cell type and time point are not known.

The chain employs TRBV7-2 and TRBJ2-1; possibly TRBD2 for D (5 bases). The germline V gene encodes CDR1 SGHTA and CDR2 FQGNSA. Trimming took off 5 bases at V and 8 bases at J, with 13 bases between the two ends. CDR3 length equals 13 residues. The CDR3 DNA reads TGTGCCAGCAGCCCTGGACTGGCGGATGAGCAGTTCTTC. Protein: CASSPGLADEQFF.

This clonotype was seen a handful of times. The chain employs TRBV12-3 or TRBV12-4 and TRBJ1-4; 7 bases line up with TRBD1. After removal of 8 bases from V and 5 bases from J, the junction contained 11 bases not matched to a gene. CDR3 length equals 15 residues. This CDR3 is CASGHDREGNEKLFF. In DNA form, the CDR3 reads TGTGCCAGCGGCCACGACAGGGAGGGGAATGAAAAACTGTTTTTT.

The CDR3 sequence: CASSYSAGQGLYNEQFF. The CDR3 nucleotides read TGTGCCAGCAGTTACTCGGCGGGACAGGGGCTCTACAATGAGCAGTTCTTC. The rearrangement links TRBV6-5 to TRBJ2-1; 10 nucleotides align to TRBD1. Trimming at V came to 0 bases and at J to 3 bases, leaving 5 bases not matched to a gene. The CDR3 is 17 amino acids. Germline CDR1 and CDR2: MNHEY and SVGAGI.

This clonotype was seen many times. The genes are TRBV7-2 and TRBJ2-7; D perhaps matches TRBD2 (6 bases). CDR1 and CDR2 (germline): SGHTA, FQGNSA. The length of the CDR3 is 14 residues. V lost 5 bases and J 5 bases, leaving 16 bases between the germline ends. The CDR3 reads CASSLPSGANEQYF. Written as DNA, the CDR3 is TGTGCCAGCAGCCTCCCCTCGGGAGCCAACGAGCAGTACTTC.

The J gene is TRBJ2-7, the V gene TRBV5-1; D uncertain. This CDR3 spans 13 amino acids. V was trimmed by 0 bases and J by 3 bases, leaving 7 bases between them. Germline CDR1 SGHRS, CDR2 YFSETQ. In DNA, the CDR3 is TGCGCCAGCAGCTTGGCAATGGGCTACGAGCAGTACTTC. Translation gives CASSLAMGYEQYF.

This clonotype has just one count. The gene calls are TRBV18 and TRBJ2-7, with TRBD1 matching over 11 bases. Germline CDR1 KGHSH, CDR2 LQKENI. This CDR3 has 16 residues. Losses at the gene ends were 5 bases for V and 5 bases for J; bases not matched to a gene: 11. The CDR3 DNA follows: TGTGCCAGCTCATCCATAGCGAGGACAGGGGGCAACGAGCAGTACTTC. Amino acid sequence: CASSSIARTGGNEQYF.

The genes are TRBV7-8 and TRBJ2-5; 7 bases line up with TRBD2. The CDR3 is made up of 14 amino acids. Germline V gene lookup returns CDR1 SGHVS and CDR2 FQNEAQ. The junction had 4 bases not matched to a gene; V was cut back by 4 bases and J by 2 bases. CDR3 DNA: TGTGCCAGCAGCTCCCGGGACTATCAAGAGACCCAGTACTTC. This translates into CASSSRDYQETQYF.

In this sample, this clonotype turned up a few times. The chain uses TRBV6-2 or TRBV6-3 and TRBJ2-7; 7 bases line up with TRBD2. Trimming at V came to 6 bases and at J to 9 bases, leaving 11 bases not matched to a gene. The germline gives CDR1 MNHEY, CDR2 SVGEGT. The CDR3 is made up of 13 amino acids. CDR3 sequence reads: CASSRDYSSRQYV. In DNA, the CDR3 is TGTGCCAGCAGCCGGGACTATTCCTCCAGGCAGTACGTC.

The chain links TRBV5-6 to TRBJ1-6, with 10 bases that match TRBD1. Germline V gives CDR1 SGHDT, CDR2 YYEEEE. The CDR3 spans 16 residues. Unmatched junction bases numbered 7, after V lost 3 bases and J lost 7 bases. CDR3 coding DNA: TGTGCCAGCAGCTCGAACGGACAGGGGGTAAATTCACCCCTCCACTTT. Translated, it gives CASSSNGQGVNSPLHF.

This clonotype was counted between two and nine times. The CDR3: CASSLRLGGELFF. The DNA for the CDR3 is TGTGCCAGCAGCTTACGACTTGGCGGGGAGCTGTTTTTT. The rearrangement uses TRBV3-1 and TRBJ2-2; D gene ambiguous. Looked up from germline, CDR1 is LGHDT and CDR2 is YNNKEL (reference sequence). This CDR3 has 13 residues. Between the trimmed V and J ends, which lost 5 bases and 7 bases, there was a span of 11 bases. Using reference TRBV3-1 and TRBJ2-2 for the parts outside the CDR3, the full variable domain is DTAVSQTPKYLVTQMGNDKSIKCEQNLGHDTMYWYKQDSKKFLKIMFSYNNKELIINETVPNRFSPKSPDKAHLNLHINSLELGDSAVYFCASSLRLGGELFFGEGSRLTVL.

This clonotype was observed a few times. V is TRBV19 and J is TRBJ2-2; no definite D call. The germline gives CDR1 LNHDA, CDR2 SQIVND (reference sequence). V was trimmed by 3 bases and J by 4 bases, leaving 6 bases between them. This CDR3 is built from 13 residues. The CDR3 bases are TGTGCCAGTAGTATTTGGGGCACCGGGGAGCTGTTTTTT. Protein product: CASSIWGTGELFF. Full variable domain (missing parts from reference TRBV19 and TRBJ2-2): DGGITQSPKYLFRKEGQNVTLSCEQNLNHDAMYWYRQDPGQGLRLIYYSQIVNDFQKGDIAEGYSVSREKKESFPLTVTSAQKNPTAFYLCASSIWGTGELFFGEGSRLTVL.